One T cell receptor (beta chain) is described in this entry. This clonotype was seen only a few times. It lacks a known antigen. It has no much larger one-base neighbor in the sample; base qualities were not kept. The receptor library was made with PCR. Sequencer: Illumina HiSeq 2500. To reduce PCR and sequencing biases, unique molecular identifiers were incorporated into the TCR beta cDNA libraries. Roughly 500,000 cDNA molecules were obtained per 1 to 10 million input T cells, so each molecule approximated one T cell. The same protocol used for the earlier healthy control dataset was applied to prepare and sequence the patient libraries. Samples belonging to the same batch were prepared together, multiplexed and sequenced on a shared HiSeq lane. Under the source paper's analysis protocol: Raw barcoded reads were processed with MIGEC, and single-read molecular identifier groups were discarded before consensus assembly and CDR3 extraction. VDJtools was used for post-analysis of the clonotype tables, and diversity was normalized by down-sampling every dataset to the size of the smallest sample. Repertoire overlap clustering matched CDR3 amino acid but not nucleotide sequences to correct batch-related cross-sample contamination. TCRdb redid the processing of the public reads, applying fastp at Q25 and MiXCR, and retained in-frame beta chains. Each entry merges the rows of one CDR3 protein and shows their most common DNA and genes. TCRdb, not the authors, supplied the V and J calls. The sample contains about 460,000 distinct CDR3 sequences, roughly 45% of them found a single time. The ten largest clones capture roughly 12% of the sample.

The data are from a study of post-analysis software for immune sequencing data (dated by TCRdb to about 2015). Looking at the study overall: The recorded disease courses included relapsing-remitting, secondary progressive and progressive-relapsing multiple sclerosis, and some patients had no subtype annotation. The multiple sclerosis patient repertoires were compared with some twelve previously published healthy control repertoires from donors aged about 6 to 26 years. A subset of samples was prepared in parallel using single-end sample barcoding, then pooled and co-amplified after Illumina adapter ligation. What the work shows at the level of the full study, not this receptor alone: The control group was slightly older than the multiple sclerosis patient group. Direct clustering with F measure revealed strong co-clustering of samples prepared in the same batch, which led to a batch-effect correction. Normalized Chao1 diversity was significantly lower in multiple sclerosis patients than controls, suggesting substantial peripheral T-cell clonal expansion.

TCR beta repertoires were profiled from peripheral blood of 10 to 15 young patients with multiple sclerosis to demonstrate the VDJtools post-analysis software. Multiple sclerosis patients were children and adolescents aged 6 to 15 years. The sequencing input was blood. This clonotype originated in a girl under 18 with multiple sclerosis.

In nucleotide form, the sequence is TGCAGTGCTAGAGACCGCCCGCCTGAGACGTTGGACGGCCCCTACGAGCAGTACTTC. Translated, this is CSARDRPPETLDGPYEQYF. The sequence joins TRBV20-1 to TRBJ2-7, with an unclear D gene assignment. The cysteine opens and the phenylalanine closes a CDR3 of 19 amino acids. Only the CDR3 DNA is retained, 57 bases long and in frame from the first base. The germline V gene (reference sequence) supplies CDR1 DFQATT and CDR2 SNEGSKA. Trimming takes 0 bases from V and 2 bases from J, and the germline ends sit 26 bases apart.